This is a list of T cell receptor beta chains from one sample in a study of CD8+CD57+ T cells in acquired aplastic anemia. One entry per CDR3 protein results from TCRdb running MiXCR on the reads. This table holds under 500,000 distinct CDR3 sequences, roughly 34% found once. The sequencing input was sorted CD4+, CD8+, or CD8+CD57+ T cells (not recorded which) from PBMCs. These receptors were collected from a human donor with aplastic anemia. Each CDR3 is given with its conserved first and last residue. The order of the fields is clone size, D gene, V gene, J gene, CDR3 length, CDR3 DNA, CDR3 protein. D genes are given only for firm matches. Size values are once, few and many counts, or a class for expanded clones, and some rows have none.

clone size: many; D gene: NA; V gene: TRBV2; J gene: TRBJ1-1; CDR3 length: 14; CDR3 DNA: TGTGCCAGCTATAACACCGGGTTTCAACGTGAAGCTTTCTTT; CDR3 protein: CASYNTGFQREAFF
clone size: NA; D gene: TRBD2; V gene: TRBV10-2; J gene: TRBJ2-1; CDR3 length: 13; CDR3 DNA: TGCGCCAGCATGAATCTAGCGGGAGATGAGCAGTTCTTC; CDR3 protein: CASMNLAGDEQFF
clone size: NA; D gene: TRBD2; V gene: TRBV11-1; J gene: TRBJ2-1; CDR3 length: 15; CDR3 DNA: TGTGCCAGCAGTTACGCGTCTAGCGGGGTCAGTGAGCAGTTCTTC; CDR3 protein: CASSYASSGVSEQFF
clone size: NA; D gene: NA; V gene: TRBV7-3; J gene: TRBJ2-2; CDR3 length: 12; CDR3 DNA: TGTGCCAGCAGCTTAAATGGGGGACCGCTGTTTTTT; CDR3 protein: CASSLNGGPLFF
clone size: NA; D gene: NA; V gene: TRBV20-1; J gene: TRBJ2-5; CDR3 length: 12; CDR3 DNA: TGCAGTGCTGGGGCTTTTCAAGAGACCCAGTACTTC; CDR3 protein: CSAGAFQETQYF
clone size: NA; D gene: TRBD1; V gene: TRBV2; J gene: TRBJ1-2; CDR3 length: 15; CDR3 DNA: TGTGCCAGCAGGAGTGACAGGGAGTCGGTTTATGGCTACACCTTC; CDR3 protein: CASRSDRESVYGYTF
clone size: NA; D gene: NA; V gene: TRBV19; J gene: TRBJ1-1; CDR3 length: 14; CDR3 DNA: TGTGCCAGTAGTATAGGGCAGTTTAACACTGAAGCTTTCTTT; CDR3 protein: CASSIGQFNTEAFF
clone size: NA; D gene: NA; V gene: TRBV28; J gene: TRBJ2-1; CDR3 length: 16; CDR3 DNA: TGTGCCAGCAGGGGACAAAGCGGTTACTCCTACAATGAGCAGTTCTTC; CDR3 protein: CASRGQSGYSYNEQFF
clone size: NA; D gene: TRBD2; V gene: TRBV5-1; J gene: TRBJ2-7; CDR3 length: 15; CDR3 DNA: TGCGCCAGCAGCTCTAACGGACTAGCGGGAGACGAGCAGTACTTC; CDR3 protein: CASSSNGLAGDEQYF
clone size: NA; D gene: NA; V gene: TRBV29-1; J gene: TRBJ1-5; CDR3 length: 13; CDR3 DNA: TGCAGCATGGTCCCCCCACACACAGATACGCAGCATTTT; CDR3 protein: CSMVPPHTDTQHF
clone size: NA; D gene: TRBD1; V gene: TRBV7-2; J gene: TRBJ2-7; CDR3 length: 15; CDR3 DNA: TGTGCCAGCAGCTTTTTCGACAGGGAAGCCTACGAGCAGTACTTC; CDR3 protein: CASSFFDREAYEQYF
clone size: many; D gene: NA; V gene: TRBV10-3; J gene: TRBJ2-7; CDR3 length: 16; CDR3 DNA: TGTGCCATCGCCGCTCACAGGATCCTCCAAGGGTACGAGCAGTACTTC; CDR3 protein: CAIAAHRILQGYEQYF
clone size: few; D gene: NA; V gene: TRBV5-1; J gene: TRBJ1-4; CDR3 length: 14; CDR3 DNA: TGCGCCAGCAGCTTGTATGGAAATAATGAAAAACTGTTTTTT; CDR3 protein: CASSLYGNNEKLFF
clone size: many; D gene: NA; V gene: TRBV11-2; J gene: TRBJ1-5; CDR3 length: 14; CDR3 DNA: TGTGCCAGCAGCTTAAGGGGGGTAGAACAGCCCCAGCATTTT; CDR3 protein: CASSLRGVEQPQHF
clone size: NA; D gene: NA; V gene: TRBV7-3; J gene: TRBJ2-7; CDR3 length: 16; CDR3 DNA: TGTGCCAGCAGTCGCGCGGACTTGAGTGTCTCCTACGAGCAGTACTTC; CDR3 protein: CASSRADLSVSYEQYF
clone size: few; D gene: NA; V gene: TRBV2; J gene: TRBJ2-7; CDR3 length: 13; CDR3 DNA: TGTGCCAGCAGCCAATCAGGAATGCGCGAGCAGTACTTC; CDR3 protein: CASSQSGMREQYF
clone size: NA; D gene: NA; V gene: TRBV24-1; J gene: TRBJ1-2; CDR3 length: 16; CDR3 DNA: TGTGCCAGCAGTTCAGAATCCCGGGACCCGAACTATGGCTACACCTTC; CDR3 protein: CASSSESRDPNYGYTF
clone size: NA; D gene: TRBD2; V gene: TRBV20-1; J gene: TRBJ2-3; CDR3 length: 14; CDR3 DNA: TGCAGTGCCCGGACTAGCGGGAGCACAGATACGCAGTATTTT; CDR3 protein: CSARTSGSTDTQYF
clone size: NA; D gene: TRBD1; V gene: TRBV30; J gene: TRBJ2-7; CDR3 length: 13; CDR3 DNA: TGTGCCTGGAGTACGGACAGGGCCTACGAGCAGTACTTC; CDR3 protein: CAWSTDRAYEQYF
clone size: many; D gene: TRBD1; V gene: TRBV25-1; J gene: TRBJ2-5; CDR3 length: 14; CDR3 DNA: TGTGCCAGCACCGACAGGGGGCGCGGAGAGACCCAGTACTTC; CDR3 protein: CASTDRGRGETQYF
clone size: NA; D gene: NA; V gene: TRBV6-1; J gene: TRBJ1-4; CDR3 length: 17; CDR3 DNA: TGTGCCAGCAGCCCTGACATTACGACTGCAACTAATGAAAAACTGTTTTTT; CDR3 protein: CASSPDITTATNEKLFF
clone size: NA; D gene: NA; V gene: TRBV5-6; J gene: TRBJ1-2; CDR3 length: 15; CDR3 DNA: TGTGCCAGCAGCCAACACATGGATGTTAACTATGGCTACACCTTC; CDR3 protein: CASSQHMDVNYGYTF
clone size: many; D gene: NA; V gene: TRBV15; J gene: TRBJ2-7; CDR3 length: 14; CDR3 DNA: TGTGCCACCAGCAGAGAGGACGGCTCCTACGAGCAGTACTTC; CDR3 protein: CATSREDGSYEQYF
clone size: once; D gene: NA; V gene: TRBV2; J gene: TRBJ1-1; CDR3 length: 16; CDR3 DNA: TGTGCCAGCAGTGGGGGGTCCCCAACCTTGAACACTGAAGCTTTCTTT; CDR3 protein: CASSGGSPTLNTEAFF
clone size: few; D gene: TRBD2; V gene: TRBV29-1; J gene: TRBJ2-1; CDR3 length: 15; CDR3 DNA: TGCAGCGTTGGAAGGGGTTCCGGGAGGGGGAATGAGCAGTTCTTC; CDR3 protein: CSVGRGSGRGNEQFF
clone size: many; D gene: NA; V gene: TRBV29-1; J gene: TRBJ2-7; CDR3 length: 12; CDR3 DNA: TGCAGCGCGGGGACGTGGGGCAACGAGCAGTACTTC; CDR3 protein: CSAGTWGNEQYF
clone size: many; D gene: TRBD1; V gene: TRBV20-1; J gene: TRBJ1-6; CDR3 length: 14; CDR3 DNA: TGCAGTACCCATCGGGACAGGGATAATTCACCCCTCCACTTT; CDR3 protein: CSTHRDRDNSPLHF
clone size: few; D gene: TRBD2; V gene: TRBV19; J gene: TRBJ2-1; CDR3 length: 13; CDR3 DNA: TGTGCCAGTAGTAGGGGGACTACGAATGAGCAGTTCTTC; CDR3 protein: CASSRGTTNEQFF
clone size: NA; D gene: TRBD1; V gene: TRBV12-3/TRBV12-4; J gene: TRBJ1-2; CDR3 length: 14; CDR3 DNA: TGTGCCAGCAGAAACACAGGGGGCTACTATGGCTACACCTTC; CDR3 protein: CASRNTGGYYGYTF
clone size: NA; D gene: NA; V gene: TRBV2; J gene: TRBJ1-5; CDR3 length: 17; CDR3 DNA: TGTGCCAGCAGTTACTTCGGATCAGGGATCGGCAATCAGCCCCAGCATTTT; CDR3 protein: CASSYFGSGIGNQPQHF
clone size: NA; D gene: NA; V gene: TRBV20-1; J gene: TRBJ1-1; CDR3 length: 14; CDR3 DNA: TGCAGTGCGACACGAAGTGTACGGGGAACTGAAGCTTTCTTT; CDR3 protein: CSATRSVRGTEAFF
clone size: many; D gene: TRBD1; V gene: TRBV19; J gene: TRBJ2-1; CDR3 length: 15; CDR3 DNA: TGTGCCAGTAGTTCCGACAGGGTCGGTAGCAATGAGCAGTTCTTC; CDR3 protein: CASSSDRVGSNEQFF
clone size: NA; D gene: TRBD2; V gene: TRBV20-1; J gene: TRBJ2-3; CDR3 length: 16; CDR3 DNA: TGCAGTGCTCAGGGGACTAGCGGGAGCAGCACAGATACGCAGTATTTT; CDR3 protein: CSAQGTSGSSTDTQYF
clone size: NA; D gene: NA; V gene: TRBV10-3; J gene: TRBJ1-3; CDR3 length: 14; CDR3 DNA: TGTGCCACCAGGGACAATTTCTCCGGAAACACCATATATTTT; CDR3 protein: CATRDNFSGNTIYF
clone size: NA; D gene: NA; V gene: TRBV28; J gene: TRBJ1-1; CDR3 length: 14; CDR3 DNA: TGTGCCATTCTCTCGGGACTTATGAACACTGAAGCTTTCTTT; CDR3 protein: CAILSGLMNTEAFF
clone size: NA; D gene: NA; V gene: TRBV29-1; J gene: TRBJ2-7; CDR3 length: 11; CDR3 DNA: TGCAGCGTTAAAAGGGACTACGAGCAGTACTTC; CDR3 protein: CSVKRDYEQYF
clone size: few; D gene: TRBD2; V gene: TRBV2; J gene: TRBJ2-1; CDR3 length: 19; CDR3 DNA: TGTGCCACCACTAGACTAGCCGCACTCATGGGAGATATCTACAATGAGCAGTTCTTC; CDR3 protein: CATTRLAALMGDIYNEQFF
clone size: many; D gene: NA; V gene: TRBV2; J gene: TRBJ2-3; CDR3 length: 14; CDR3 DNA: TGTGCCAGCAGTGAGTTTCGGGGCACAGATACGCAGTATTTT; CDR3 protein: CASSEFRGTDTQYF
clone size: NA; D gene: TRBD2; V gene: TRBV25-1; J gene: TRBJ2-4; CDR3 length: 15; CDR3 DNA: TGTGCCAGCAGACCAAGACTAGCGGGGGGGACCATTCAGTACTTC; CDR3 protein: CASRPRLAGGTIQYF
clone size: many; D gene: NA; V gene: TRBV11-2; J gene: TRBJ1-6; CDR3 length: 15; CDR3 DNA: TGTGCCAGCAGCTTAAATGGACGGTATAATTCACCCCTCCACTTT; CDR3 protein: CASSLNGRYNSPLHF
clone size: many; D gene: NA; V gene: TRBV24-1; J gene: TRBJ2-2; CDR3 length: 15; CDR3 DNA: TGTGCCACCAGTGATTTTCGCGAGAACACCGGGGAGCTGTTTTTT; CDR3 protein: CATSDFRENTGELFF
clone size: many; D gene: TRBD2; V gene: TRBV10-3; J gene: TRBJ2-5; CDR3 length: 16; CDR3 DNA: TGTGCCATCAGTGAACTAGCGGGGGCCCTGAAAGAGACCCAGTACTTC; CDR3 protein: CAISELAGALKETQYF
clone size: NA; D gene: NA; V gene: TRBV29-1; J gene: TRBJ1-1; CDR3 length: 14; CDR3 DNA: TGCAGCGTTGAAGGAGAAGGGTCGGACACTGAAGCTTTCTTT; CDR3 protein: CSVEGEGSDTEAFF
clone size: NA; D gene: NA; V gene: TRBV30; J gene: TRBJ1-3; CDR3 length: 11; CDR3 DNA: TGTGCCTGGAGAGAGGGAAACACCATATATTTT; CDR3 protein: CAWREGNTIYF
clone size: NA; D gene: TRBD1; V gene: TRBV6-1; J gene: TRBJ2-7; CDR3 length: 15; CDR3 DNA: TGTGCCAGCAGTGCCAACAGGGGGCTTTTCCACGAGCAGTACTTC; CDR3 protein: CASSANRGLFHEQYF